This T cell receptor beta chain originates from a study of cytomegalovirus exposure and HLA in healthy donors. 13 Jbeta primers and 60 Vbeta primers were used for the PCR. Data came from immunoSEQ multiplex PCR; TCRdb stores just in-frame clones and leaves some out. Counted here are roughly 190,000 clones, roughly 80% occurring once; the ten biggest clones make up around 2.2%. Remarks on this clone: Its antigen is currently unknown.

Notes on the study in general: By HLA locus, TCR association rates varied in a later analysis, with DRB1 showing the most and HLA-C the fewest.

With V trimmed by 5 bases and J by 9 bases, 10 bases remained unmatched. The germline V gene encodes CDR1 SEHNR and CDR2 FQNEAQ (reference sequence). CDR3 length equals 16 residues. Sample: PBMCs. This receptor was obtained from a woman between 25 and 40 years old in good health and CMV-seropositive. The chain is built from TRBV7-9 and TRBJ1-6; 10 nucleotides line up with TRBD1. CDR3 loop: CASSLRQGAWGSPLHF. The CDR3 DNA reads as TGTGCCAGCAGCCTCCGACAGGGGGCTTGGGGTTCACCCCTCCACTTT.